This TCR beta chain was documented in a study of neurological immune-mediated disorders. Germline CDR1 is SEHNR and CDR2 is FQNEAQ (reference sequence). This CDR3 has 15 residues. Trimming removed 3 bases at V and 4 bases at J, with 15 bases between. This clonotype was seen a few times. TCRdb itself ran the 5' RACE reads through MiXCR, one entry per CDR3 protein. The sample includes about 62,000 distinct CDR3 sequences, 3% to 4% of them seen just once. This chain connects TRBV7-9 to TRBJ2-5, with D possibly being TRBD1 (5 bases). Sequenced: PBMCs. This sequence originates from a woman between 50 and 59 years old with multiple sclerosis. CDR3 in amino acids: CASSLGQGRGETQYF. CDR3 DNA: TGTGCCAGCAGCTTGGGGCAGGGCAGAGGAGAGACCCAGTACTTC.